These T cell receptor beta chains were read from a single sample in a study of blood T cells in healthy people across ages. TCRdb used MiXCR to reprocess the 5' RACE reads, holding one entry per CDR3 protein. The table has over a million distinct CDR3 sequences, under 55% seen once. The sample taken for sequencing was blood. Source of these receptors: a woman in her fifties or sixties in good health. Each CDR3 is given with its conserved first and last residue. The order of the fields is clone size, J gene, D gene, V gene, CDR3 protein, CDR3 DNA. A D gene is named only where the DNA matches it firmly. Some rows have no size entry. The others give once, few or many, or a class for an expanded clone.

.	TRBJ1-5	TRBD1	TRBV20-1	CSARPTGTGNQPQHF	TGCAGTGCTAGGCCGACAGGGACTGGTAATCAGCCCCAGCATTTT
.	TRBJ2-5	TRBD1	TRBV5-1	CASSYQDRDQETQYF	TGCGCCAGCAGCTATCAGGACAGGGACCAAGAGACCCAGTACTTC
once	TRBJ2-1	TRBD2	TRBV30	CAWSVGLAGNNEQFF	TGTGCCTGGAGTGTAGGACTAGCGGGAAACAATGAGCAGTTCTTC
.	TRBJ1-4	TRBD1	TRBV6-2/TRBV6-3	CASSVDRGPEKLFF	TGTGCCAGCAGCGTTGACAGGGGGCCGGAAAAACTGTTTTTT
.	TRBJ2-6	TRBD1	TRBV5-1	CASSLTGTGLSGANVLTF	TGCGCCAGCAGCCTGACCGGGACAGGCCTCTCTGGGGCCAACGTCCTGACTTTC
.	TRBJ2-7	TRBD2	TRBV28	CASSFLEGTSGDYEQYF	TGTGCCAGCAGTTTCCTCGAAGGGACTAGCGGGGACTACGAGCAGTACTTC
.	TRBJ2-4	TRBD1	TRBV19	CASARTGTNIQYF	TGTGCCAGCGCTCGGACAGGGACAAACATTCAGTACTTC
many	TRBJ2-5	.	TRBV6-5	CASSPTGKIQYF	TGTGCCAGCAGCCCTACAGGGAAGATCCAGTACTTC
.	TRBJ2-5	.	TRBV27	CASRLAFGETQYF	TGTGCCAGCAGACTAGCTTTTGGGGAGACCCAGTACTTC
.	TRBJ2-3	TRBD2	TRBV24-1	CATSDSKPAGGRSTDTQYF	TGTGCCACCAGTGATTCCAAGCCCGCGGGAGGCCGGAGCACAGATACGCAGTATTTT
.	TRBJ2-3	.	TRBV6-5	CASSPLPVSTDTQYF	TGTGCCAGCAGTCCCCTCCCAGTTTCCACAGATACGCAGTATTTT
.	TRBJ2-5	.	TRBV12-3/TRBV12-4	CASSWSSWETQYF	TGTGCCAGCAGTTGGAGTAGTTGGGAGACCCAGTACTTC
few	TRBJ2-7	.	TRBV15	CATSRAGTLDEQYF	TGTGCCACCAGCAGAGCGGGGACTCTCGACGAGCAGTACTTC
.	TRBJ2-3	.	TRBV2	CASSDALRDTQYF	TGTGCCAGCAGTGATGCACTACGAGATACGCAGTATTTT
few	TRBJ2-7	TRBD2	TRBV9	CASSSMGLAGVSEQYF	TGTGCCAGCAGCTCCATGGGACTAGCGGGAGTAAGCGAGCAGTACTTC
.	TRBJ2-5	TRBD2	TRBV14	CASSQGSGSFETQYF	TGTGCCAGCAGCCAAGGTAGCGGGAGCTTCGAGACCCAGTACTTC
few	TRBJ2-4	TRBD1	TRBV12-3/TRBV12-4	CASSQYGTGIKLAKNIQYF	TGTGCCAGCAGTCAATACGGGACAGGGATAAAACTAGCCAAAAACATTCAGTACTTC
few	TRBJ2-1	TRBD2	TRBV24-1	CATSETGTSNEQFF	TGTGCCACCAGTGAAACTGGGACTAGCAATGAGCAGTTCTTC
few	TRBJ1-6	.	TRBV25-1	CASSLEPLGWSPLHF	TGTGCCAGCAGTCTTGAACCTCTAGGGTGGTCACCCCTCCACTTT
.	TRBJ2-3	.	TRBV20-1	CSARAPPARGAISADTQYF	TGCAGTGCTAGAGCCCCCCCGGCCCGAGGGGCGATTAGTGCAGATACGCAGTATTTT
few	TRBJ2-1	TRBD2	TRBV12-5	CASGLSGRANEQFF	TGTGCTAGTGGTTTGAGCGGGAGGGCCAATGAGCAGTTCTTC
few	TRBJ2-5	TRBD2	TRBV14	CASSPGTGGFEETQYF	TGTGCCAGCAGCCCAGGCACCGGGGGGTTTGAAGAGACCCAGTACTTC
.	TRBJ2-7	TRBD2	TRBV11-2	CASSSPLAGPYNEQYF	TGTGCCAGCAGCTCCCCCCTAGCGGGTCCCTACAATGAGCAGTACTTC
.	TRBJ2-6	TRBD1	TRBV12-3/TRBV12-4	CASRGQGLGYGANVLTF	TGTGCCAGCAGAGGACAGGGGTTAGGTTATGGGGCCAACGTCCTGACTTTC
.	TRBJ2-1	.	TRBV29-1	CSVEEVTSPYNEQFF	TGCAGCGTTGAAGAGGTGACATCTCCCTACAATGAGCAGTTCTTC
once	TRBJ1-1	.	TRBV19	CASTQGQVNTEAFF	TGTGCCAGTACTCAGGGGCAGGTGAACACTGAAGCTTTCTTT
.	TRBJ1-1	.	TRBV5-1	CASSSGAIGNTEAFF	TGCGCCAGCAGTTCAGGGGCGATCGGGAACACTGAAGCTTTCTTT
few	TRBJ2-3	TRBD2	TRBV9	CASSVAGTSGSTDTQYF	TGTGCCAGCAGCGTCGCCGGGACTAGCGGGTCCACCGATACGCAGTATTTT
few	TRBJ1-5	.	TRBV7-8	CASSLGDSSQPQHF	TGTGCCAGCAGCTTAGGCGATAGTAGTCAGCCCCAGCATTTT
few	TRBJ2-3	TRBD2	TRBV20-1	CSASRLAGVKDTQYF	TGCAGTGCTAGCCGACTAGCGGGAGTGAAAGATACGCAGTATTTT
.	TRBJ2-3	.	TRBV6-6	CASSYGGRFTDTQYF	TGTGCCAGCAGTTACGGTGGGCGGTTCACAGATACGCAGTATTTT
.	TRBJ2-1	.	TRBV11-3	CASSFGIGPYNEQFF	TGTGCCAGCAGCTTCGGGATAGGCCCCTACAATGAGCAGTTCTTC
once	TRBJ1-1	.	TRBV18	CASSPREGPLSEAFF	TGTGCCAGCTCACCGAGGGAGGGTCCTCTCTCTGAAGCTTTCTTT
.	TRBJ1-5	TRBD1	TRBV20-1	CSAQGGHGNQPQHF	TGCAGTGCCCAGGGGGGGCATGGCAATCAGCCCCAGCATTTT
.	TRBJ2-1	TRBD2	TRBV5-1	CAGSLAVAGAYNEQFF	TGCGCCGGCAGCTTGGCCGTAGCGGGAGCATACAATGAGCAGTTCTTC
.	TRBJ2-7	.	TRBV9	CASSVDSSGLYEQYF	TGTGCCAGCAGCGTAGACTCCAGCGGGCTCTACGAGCAGTACTTC
.	TRBJ1-2	.	TRBV20-1	CSASEGEGYTF	TGCAGTGCTTCAGAGGGGGAAGGCTACACCTTC
.	TRBJ1-4	.	TRBV27	CASRFGGKLFF	TGTGCCAGCAGATTCGGAGGAAAACTGTTTTTT
.	TRBJ2-7	.	TRBV5-1	CASSRLDFSSYEQYF	TGCGCCAGCAGCCGACTTGACTTCTCCTCCTACGAGCAGTACTTC
.	TRBJ1-2	.	TRBV6-1	CASSPSRSYGYTF	TGTGCCAGCAGCCCGAGCCGGAGCTATGGCTACACCTTC
.	TRBJ1-4	.	TRBV18	CASSLRQPTNEKLFF	TGTGCCAGCTCACTACGACAGCCAACTAATGAAAAACTGTTTTTT
.	TRBJ2-5	TRBD2	TRBV10-3	CAISESLAGGETQYF	TGTGCCATCAGTGAGTCTTTAGCCGGGGGGGAGACCCAGTACTTC
.	TRBJ2-7	.	TRBV6-2/TRBV6-3	CASKGLAVLSYEQYF	TGTGCCAGCAAGGGGTTAGCGGTCCTCTCCTACGAGCAGTACTTC
few	TRBJ2-5	TRBD2	TRBV4-2	CASSQETGGTSRQETQYF	TGTGCCAGCAGCCAAGAAACTGGCGGGACTAGCAGACAAGAGACCCAGTACTTC
.	TRBJ2-7	.	TRBV27	CASSLSVPGHQSSSYEQYF	TGTGCCAGCAGTTTATCGGTTCCGGGACACCAATCCTCCTCCTACGAGCAGTACTTC
.	TRBJ1-1	.	TRBV2	CASSRPPNTEAFF	TGTGCCAGCAGTCGTCCACCTAACACTGAAGCTTTCTTT
few	TRBJ2-7	.	TRBV6-5	CASSYTETRSYEQYF	TGTGCCAGCAGTTACACAGAGACCCGATCCTACGAGCAGTACTTC
many	TRBJ2-5	TRBD2	TRBV7-8	CASSTRTSGSQETQYF	TGTGCCAGCAGCACTAGGACTAGCGGGAGCCAAGAGACCCAGTACTTC
few	TRBJ2-1	.	TRBV4-2	CASSQDHGDYNEQFF	TGTGCCAGCAGCCAAGATCACGGGGACTACAATGAGCAGTTCTTC
few	TRBJ2-7	.	TRBV20-1	CSARFRAYEQYF	TGCAGTGCTAGATTCAGGGCCTACGAGCAGTACTTC
once	TRBJ2-3	TRBD1	TRBV20-1	CSARQGVIDTQYF	TGCAGTGCCCGACAGGGGGTTATTGATACGCAGTATTTT
few	TRBJ1-2	.	TRBV20-1	CSARDAWGYTF	TGCAGTGCTAGGGACGCCTGGGGCTACACCTTC
many	TRBJ2-5	.	TRBV6-5	CASSYSGVQETQYF	TGTGCCAGCAGTTACTCAGGGGTCCAAGAGACCCAGTACTTC
.	TRBJ1-5	.	TRBV29-1	CSVGGDSNQPQHF	TGCAGCGTTGGAGGAGATAGCAATCAGCCCCAGCATTTT
.	TRBJ1-5	.	TRBV5-1	CASSLDGGPNQPQHF	TGCGCCAGCAGCTTGGATGGGGGTCCCAATCAGCCCCAGCATTTT